These T cell receptor beta chains were read from a single sample in a study of control samples from healthy donors and cancer patients. Method: immunoSEQ multiplex PCR; TCRdb's copy keeps in-frame clones and lacks some. The repertoire holds about 160,000 clones, with roughly 93% as singletons. Sequenced sample: blood. Receptor source: a young man in good health. Both conserved end residues are part of each CDR3. The order of the fields is J gene, V gene, D gene, CDR3 length, clone size, CDR3 protein, CDR3 DNA. A D gene is named only where the DNA matches it firmly. Clone size is stated in some rows and not others, as once, few, many or a class when expanded.

J gene: TRBJ1-4
V gene: TRBV28
D gene: .
CDR3 length: 16
clone size: .
CDR3 protein: CASSVGSDATNEKLFF
CDR3 DNA: TGTGCCAGCAGCGTCGGTAGTGACGCAACTAATGAAAAACTGTTTTTT

J gene: TRBJ2-1
V gene: TRBV7-2
D gene: .
CDR3 length: 17
clone size: .
CDR3 protein: CASSRPFPGPSYNEQFF
CDR3 DNA: TGTGCCAGCAGCCGCCCCTTCCCGGGACCCTCCTACAATGAGCAGTTCTTC

J gene: TRBJ1-1
V gene: TRBV12-3/TRBV12-4
D gene: .
CDR3 length: 12
clone size: .
CDR3 protein: CASRAGVAEAFF
CDR3 DNA: TGTGCCAGCAGAGCAGGGGTCGCTGAAGCTTTCTTT

J gene: TRBJ1-1
V gene: TRBV7-3
D gene: .
CDR3 length: 13
clone size: .
CDR3 protein: CASSLMVNTEAFF
CDR3 DNA: TGTGCCAGCAGCTTAATGGTCAACACTGAAGCTTTCTTT

J gene: TRBJ2-7
V gene: TRBV18
D gene: TRBD2
CDR3 length: 16
clone size: .
CDR3 protein: CASSPFGDSGSYEQYF
CDR3 DNA: TGTGCCAGCTCACCATTCGGGGATAGCGGGTCCTACGAGCAGTACTTC

J gene: TRBJ2-2
V gene: TRBV6-4
D gene: .
CDR3 length: 13
clone size: .
CDR3 protein: CASSDSQAGELFF
CDR3 DNA: TGTGCCAGCAGTGACTCACAGGCCGGGGAGCTGTTTTTT

J gene: TRBJ2-3
V gene: TRBV7-2
D gene: TRBD2
CDR3 length: 19
clone size: .
CDR3 protein: CASSLGLRLAGGPLDTQYF
CDR3 DNA: TGTGCCAGCAGCTTAGGTCTTCGGCTAGCGGGAGGGCCTTTAGATACGCAGTATTTT

J gene: TRBJ2-7
V gene: TRBV6-1
D gene: .
CDR3 length: 14
clone size: .
CDR3 protein: CASSESVTAIEQYF
CDR3 DNA: TGTGCCAGCAGTGAATCGGTTACCGCGATAGAGCAGTACTTC

J gene: TRBJ1-4
V gene: TRBV4-1
D gene: .
CDR3 length: 14
clone size: .
CDR3 protein: CASSQGGAEEKLFF
CDR3 DNA: TGCGCCAGCAGCCAAGGGGGCGCAGAGGAAAAACTGTTTTTT

J gene: TRBJ1-1
V gene: TRBV2
D gene: TRBD1
CDR3 length: 14
clone size: few
CDR3 protein: CASTFGTGLTEAFF
CDR3 DNA: TGTGCCAGCACTTTCGGGACAGGGCTAACTGAAGCTTTCTTT

J gene: TRBJ2-5
V gene: TRBV5-4
D gene: .
CDR3 length: 15
clone size: .
CDR3 protein: CASSRLGGNQETQYF
CDR3 DNA: TGTGCCAGCAGCCGCCTCGGGGGAAATCAAGAGACCCAGTACTTC

J gene: TRBJ1-4
V gene: TRBV5-1
D gene: .
CDR3 length: 13
clone size: .
CDR3 protein: CASSFSVSEKLFF
CDR3 DNA: TGCGCCAGCAGCTTTTCGGTTTCTGAAAAACTGTTTTTT

J gene: TRBJ2-2
V gene: TRBV10-3
D gene: .
CDR3 length: 12
clone size: .
CDR3 protein: CATTVNTGELFF
CDR3 DNA: TGTGCCACAACTGTTAACACCGGGGAGCTGTTTTTT

J gene: TRBJ2-5
V gene: TRBV3-1/TRBV3-2
D gene: .
CDR3 length: 14
clone size: .
CDR3 protein: CASSQRSSVETQYF
CDR3 DNA: TGTGCCAGCAGCCAGAGGAGTTCGGTAGAGACCCAGTACTTC

J gene: TRBJ1-1
V gene: TRBV7-6
D gene: .
CDR3 length: 13
clone size: .
CDR3 protein: CASSLSRGAEAFF
CDR3 DNA: TGTGCCAGCAGCTTATCCAGGGGCGCTGAAGCTTTCTTT

J gene: TRBJ1-1
V gene: TRBV5-6
D gene: .
CDR3 length: 19
clone size: .
CDR3 protein: CASSLLVGGQMGMNTEAFF
CDR3 DNA: TGTGCCAGCAGCTTGTTGGTAGGCGGCCAGATGGGAATGAACACTGAAGCTTTCTTT

J gene: TRBJ2-7
V gene: TRBV12-3/TRBV12-4
D gene: .
CDR3 length: 12
clone size: once
CDR3 protein: CASTTSEYEQYF
CDR3 DNA: TGTGCCAGCACTACGTCTGAGTACGAGCAGTACTTC

J gene: TRBJ2-3
V gene: TRBV5-1
D gene: TRBD1
CDR3 length: 14
clone size: .
CDR3 protein: CASSQGARTDTQYF
CDR3 DNA: TGCGCCAGTTCACAGGGGGCGCGCACAGATACGCAGTATTTT

J gene: TRBJ2-5
V gene: TRBV11-3
D gene: .
CDR3 length: 13
clone size: once
CDR3 protein: CASSFLSSETQYF
CDR3 DNA: TGTGCCAGCAGCTTCTTATCCTCGGAGACCCAGTACTTC

J gene: TRBJ2-5
V gene: TRBV14
D gene: .
CDR3 length: 15
clone size: .
CDR3 protein: CASSQDGSGRETQYF
CDR3 DNA: TGTGCCAGCAGCCAAGATGGATCGGGTAGAGAGACCCAGTACTTC

J gene: TRBJ2-7
V gene: TRBV19
D gene: TRBD1
CDR3 length: 15
clone size: few
CDR3 protein: CASSISRDSSYEQYF
CDR3 DNA: TGTGCCAGTAGTATATCCCGGGACAGCTCCTACGAGCAGTACTTC

J gene: TRBJ2-3
V gene: TRBV11-2
D gene: .
CDR3 length: 15
clone size: .
CDR3 protein: CASSIWDTLTDTQYF
CDR3 DNA: TGTGCCAGCAGCATATGGGACACCCTCACAGATACGCAGTATTTT